Ten or more counts support the clone carrying this T cell receptor beta chain. From the PCR reads, TCRdb re-called clones with MiXCR. The sample lists tens of thousands of clones, about 20% occurring once. The germline V gene encodes CDR1 SEHNR and CDR2 FQNEAQ (reference sequence). V lost 1 base to trimming and J lost 4 bases, with 13 bases between them. This CDR3 contains 15 residues. No patient had received any treatment before thyroid surgery. The record originates from a study of metastatic and nonmetastatic thyroid tumors. Sequencing was carried out using blood. The receptor's source is a female donor with papillary thyroid cancer or a benign thyroid nodule (not recorded which). Some clones in this sample may be carry-over from other donors' samples. The chain combines TRBV7-9 with TRBJ2-5; D might be TRBD1 (6 bases). The CDR3 loop reads CASSLVGTQGETQYF. CDR3 nucleotide sequence: TGTGCCAGCAGCTTAGTTGGGACACAGGGAGAGACCCAGTACTTC. The variable domain in full, with the rest retrieved from reference TRBV7-9 and TRBJ2-5, is DTGVSQNPRHKITKRGQNVTFRCDPISEHNRLYWYRQTLGQGPEFLTYFQNEAQLEKSRLLSDRFSAERPKGSFSTLEIQRTEQGDSAMYLCASSLVGTQGETQYFGPGTRLLVL.